This T cell receptor beta chain is from a study of cytomegalovirus exposure and HLA in healthy donors. Study background: The same platform used for the approximately 700 first-cohort repertoires was also used for the roughly 120 validation repertoires, as a later analysis reported.

The CDR3 is 16 amino acids. CDR1 and CDR2 from the germline V gene are SGHRS and YFSETQ. V dropped 4 bases and J dropped 0; count of bases not matched to a gene: 5. This table comes from immunoSEQ multiplex PCR, and its TCRdb copy is limited to in-frame clones, with some not included. Counted here are roughly 90,000 clones, 85% occurring once; the ten biggest clones make up roughly 20%. In its sample, this clone was seen once. Its matching antigen is unknown. Points from the study as a whole: It was confirmed in vitro that three of the CMV-associated chains were specific for CMV antigens.

Sequenced: PBMCs. This rearrangement joins TRBV5-1 to TRBJ2-3, with 10 bases lining up with TRBD2. The receptor comes from a man between 18 and 29 years old in good health and CMV-seropositive. In nucleotides, the CDR3 is TGCGCCAGCAGCATCGGGACTAGCGAGAGCACAGATACGCAGTATTTT. Translated, it gives CASSIGTSESTDTQYF.